The rows below give T cell receptor beta chains drawn from one sample of a study of graft-versus-host responses after intestinal transplantation. The protocol was immunoSEQ multiplex PCR, while the TCRdb copy is restricted to in-frame clones and leaves out a portion. The data contain about 20,000 clones, more than 30% of them singletons. The specimen was alloreactive CD4+ T cells from a mixed lymphocyte reaction culture, collected before intestinal transplant. The receptor source for this set is a human patient who received an intestinal transplant. Each CDR3 is given with its conserved first and last residue. A D gene is named only where the DNA matches it firmly. Clone size is stated in some rows and not others, as once, few, many or a class when expanded.

j_call | d_call | v_call | clone_size | cdr3_aa | cdr3_nt
TRBJ1-1 | . | TRBV6-5 | . | CASSLKSLGREAFF | TGTGCCAGCAGTTTAAAGTCGCTCGGTAGAGAAGCTTTCTTT
TRBJ2-2 | TRBD1 | TRBV18 | . | CASSPFTGTGNTGELFF | TGTGCCAGCTCACCTTTTACCGGGACAGGGAACACCGGGGAGCTGTTTTTT
TRBJ1-2 | . | TRBV27 | few | CASSFWGAYGYTF | TGTGCCAGCAGTTTTTGGGGGGCATATGGCTACACCTTC
TRBJ1-2 | . | TRBV11-2 | few | CASSFGAANYGYTF | TGTGCCAGCAGCTTTGGGGCAGCTAACTATGGCTACACCTTC
TRBJ1-1 | . | TRBV11-2 | . | CASSLGVGLGEAFF | TGTGCCAGCAGCTTAGGGGTAGGGTTGGGTGAAGCTTTCTTT
TRBJ1-5 | TRBD1 | TRBV19 | . | CASSYRGQGSNQPQHF | TGTGCCAGTAGCTATAGGGGGCAAGGTAGCAATCAGCCCCAGCATTTT
TRBJ2-5 | TRBD2 | TRBV19 | medium-sized | CASSFRRGGGETQYF | TGTGCCAGTAGTTTTAGGCGGGGGGGCGGAGAGACCCAGTACTTC
TRBJ1-3 | . | TRBV5-1 | . | CASSLGQAGNTIYF | TGCGCCAGCAGCTTGGGGCAGGCTGGAAACACCATATATTTT
TRBJ1-1 | . | TRBV11-3 | few | CASSLGRFDAFF | TGTGCCAGCAGCTTAGGGAGGTTCGACGCTTTCTTT
TRBJ2-1 | TRBD2 | TRBV2 | few | CASSSALAGGTGPYNEQFF | TGTGCCAGCAGTTCAGCACTAGCGGGGGGAACAGGGCCATACAATGAGCAGTTCTTC
TRBJ2-4 | TRBD1 | TRBV2 | . | CASIGDRVAKNIQYF | TGTGCCAGCATAGGCGACAGGGTAGCCAAAAACATTCAGTACTTC
TRBJ2-4 | . | TRBV7-2 | medium-sized | CASSLRWSIQYF | TGTGCCAGCAGCTTAAGGTGGAGCATTCAGTACTTC
TRBJ1-2 | . | TRBV4-2 | once | CASSQEGGGAGGYTF | TGTGCCAGCAGCCAAGAAGGCGGGGGGGCGGGTGGCTACACCTTC
TRBJ1-6 | TRBD1 | TRBV5-1 | . | CASSLSGQVNYNSPLHF | TGCGCCAGCAGCTTGTCGGGACAGGTGAACTATAATTCACCCCTCCACTTT
TRBJ1-3 | TRBD1 | TRBV4-1 | once | CASSQTGTGAYTIYF | TGCGCCAGCAGCCAAACCGGGACAGGGGCATACACCATATATTTT
TRBJ1-2 | TRBD1 | TRBV2 | . | CASTLDRDYGYTF | TGTGCCAGCACTCTGGACAGGGACTATGGCTACACCTTC
TRBJ1-1 | . | TRBV5-4 | . | CASSLDRVRVTEAFF | TGTGCCAGCAGCTTGGACAGGGTGAGGGTCACTGAAGCTTTCTTT
TRBJ2-1 | TRBD2 | TRBV6-6 | . | CASSYPGGGYNEQFF | TGTGCCAGCAGTTACCCTGGGGGGGGATACAATGAGCAGTTCTTC
TRBJ2-7 | . | TRBV7-2 | . | CASSLFYEQYF | TGTGCCAGCAGCTTATTTTACGAGCAGTACTTC
TRBJ2-5 | TRBD2 | TRBV19 | few | CASSIGLAGGQETQYF | TGTGCCAGTAGTATCGGGCTAGCGGGGGGACAAGAGACCCAGTACTTC
TRBJ1-5 | TRBD1 | TRBV10-3 | . | CAIGSAGQGNQPQHF | TGCGCCATTGGAAGTGCGGGACAGGGGAATCAGCCCCAGCATTTT
TRBJ1-3 | . | TRBV11-2 | few | CASSLGSSGNTIYF | TGTGCCAGCAGCTTAGGGAGCTCTGGAAACACCATATATTTT
TRBJ1-2 | TRBD1 | TRBV30 | . | CAKNDRADLGYTF | TGTGCCAAAAACGACAGGGCCGACCTAGGCTACACCTTC
TRBJ1-2 | . | TRBV11-3 | few | CASSSSPGRPWGYTF | TGTGCCAGCAGCTCAAGCCCGGGACGGCCTTGGGGCTACACCTTC
TRBJ1-5 | TRBD1 | TRBV19 | . | CASSRSPRDRAGNQPQHF | TGTGCCAGTAGTCGGAGCCCTCGAGACAGGGCTGGCAATCAGCCCCAGCATTTT
TRBJ2-5 | TRBD1 | TRBV18 | few | CASSQRQGVSSSTQYF | TGTGCCAGCTCACAACGACAGGGTGTGTCTTCTTCGACCCAGTACTTC
TRBJ1-5 | . | TRBV7-6 | few | CASSGRGNQPQHF | TGTGCCAGCAGCGGCAGGGGCAATCAGCCCCAGCATTTT
TRBJ2-5 | TRBD2 | TRBV5-1 | . | CASSLGLAGDQETQYF | TGCGCCAGCAGCTTGGGCCTAGCGGGGGACCAAGAGACCCAGTACTTC
TRBJ1-5 | . | TRBV6-5 | . | CASRQTRNQPQHF | TGTGCCAGCAGACAGACACGCAATCAGCCCCAGCATTTT
TRBJ2-3 | . | TRBV7-8 | few | CASSGGALSTDTQYF | TGTGCCAGCAGCGGAGGGGCCTTAAGCACAGATACGCAGTATTTT
TRBJ2-5 | TRBD1 | TRBV5-4 | once | CASSFSLQGRGLETQYF | TGTGCCAGCAGCTTCAGTTTGCAGGGCAGGGGGCTAGAGACCCAGTACTTC
TRBJ2-1 | TRBD2 | TRBV5-1 | . | CASSSSGGSYNEQFF | TGCGCCAGCAGTAGTAGCGGGGGGAGTTACAATGAGCAGTTCTTC
TRBJ1-5 | . | TRBV2 | . | CASRQGRENQPQHF | TGTGCCAGCAGGCAGGGTCGGGAGAATCAGCCCCAGCATTTT
TRBJ2-4 | . | TRBV2 | . | CASTPLKVTKNIQYF | TGTGCCAGCACTCCCCTCAAGGTCACAAAAAACATTCAGTACTTC
TRBJ2-5 | . | TRBV5-6 | . | CASNPWGLETQYF | TGTGCCAGCAATCCTTGGGGGCTGGAGACCCAGTACTTC
TRBJ2-7 | . | TRBV9 | . | CASSLHEGGPYEQYF | TGTGCCAGCAGCCTCCATGAGGGGGGGCCCTACGAGCAGTACTTC
TRBJ1-5 | . | TRBV19 | . | CASRPTPFQPQHF | TGTGCCAGTAGGCCCACCCCCTTTCAGCCCCAGCATTTT
TRBJ2-1 | TRBD2 | TRBV5-1 | few | CASSRPTSLQYNEQFF | TGCGCCAGCAGCCGACCGACTAGCCTCCAATACAATGAGCAGTTCTTC